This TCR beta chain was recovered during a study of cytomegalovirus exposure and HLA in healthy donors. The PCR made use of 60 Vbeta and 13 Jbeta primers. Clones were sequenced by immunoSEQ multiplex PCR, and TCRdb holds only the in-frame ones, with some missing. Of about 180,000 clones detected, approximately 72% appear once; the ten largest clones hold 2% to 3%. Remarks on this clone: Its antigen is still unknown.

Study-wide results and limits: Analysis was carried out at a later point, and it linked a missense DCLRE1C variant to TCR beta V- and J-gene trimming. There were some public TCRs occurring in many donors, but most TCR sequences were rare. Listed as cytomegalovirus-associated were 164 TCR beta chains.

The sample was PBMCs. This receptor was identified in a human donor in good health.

The CDR3 spells CASRSTGGNGYTF. Here the CDR3 DNA reads TGTGCCAGCAGATCGACAGGGGGGAATGGCTACACCTTC. This rearrangement joins TRBV6-1 to TRBJ1-2; 9 bases agree with TRBD1. Unmatched junction bases numbered 5, after V lost 6 bases and J lost 6 bases. This CDR3 region has 13 residues. The germline CDR1 and CDR2 sequences are MNHNS and SASEGT.